This T cell receptor beta chain was retrieved from a study of technical replicates of blood from a handful of donors. Sequenced by immunoSEQ multiplex PCR; TCRdb stores in-frame clones only, minus some. The repertoire has 65,000 to 70,000 clones, approximately 88% of them found once; the top ten carry less than 5%. V gave up 4 bases and J gave up 3 bases, with 13 bases separating them. This CDR3 is 14 amino acids long. CDR1 is SGHRS and CDR2 is YFSETQ in the germline V gene. The TCR sequence derives from a human donor in good health. Some clones in this sample may be carry-over from other donors' samples. This chain links TRBV5-1 with TRBJ2-5; D perhaps matches TRBD2 (6 bases). The sequencing sample was made of PBMCs. CDR3 sequence (DNA): TGCGCCAGCAGCGCCCGGACTACCAAAGAGACCCAGTACTTC. Its protein product is CASSARTTKETQYF.